This TCR beta chain is drawn from a study of response to subunit inactivated influenza vaccine. MiXCR, run by TCRdb on the RT-PCR reads, gives a single entry per CDR3 protein. The sample contains about 190,000 distinct CDR3 sequences, roughly an eighth of which appear only once. The germline V and J ends were trimmed by 5 bases and 6 bases, with 14 bases remaining between them. Germline-derived CDR1 and CDR2 are SEHNR and FQNEAQ (reference sequence). CDR3 length: 14 residues. This sequence originates from a man aged 50 or older who received an inactivated influenza vaccine. This chain uses TRBV7-9 with TRBJ2-1; TRBD1 or TRBD2 may be the D gene (6 bases each). The sample in question was CD8+ T cells sorted from PBMCs, obtained roughly 5 days after vaccination. The CDR3 DNA reads as TGTGCCAGCAGCGAACCGGGGGCCCCCAATGAGCAGTTCTTC. This encodes CASSEPGAPNEQFF.